The 27 T cell receptor beta chains presented below share a single source sample, sequenced in a study of response to subunit inactivated influenza vaccine. TCRdb processed the RT-PCR reads anew with MiXCR; each CDR3 protein has one entry. The sample has fewer than 750,000 distinct CDR3 sequences, 14% seen once. The sample in question was PBMCs from blood, obtained 12 days after vaccination. The receptors come from a man between 50 and 59 years old who received an inactivated influenza vaccine.

The V gene is TRBV12-3 or TRBV12-4, the J gene TRBJ2-5, with D unclear. This CDR3 contains 13 residues. V dropped 2 bases and J dropped 4 bases, with 8 bases sitting between them. The CDR3 here is CASSLSRRETQYF. DNA for the CDR3: TGTGCCAGCAGTTTATCTAGGCGAGAGACCCAGTACTTC.

In its sample, this clonotype was seen many times. CDR3 amino acids: CASSESGRDEQFF. CDR3 bases: TGCGCCAGCAGTGAGTCCGGGAGGGATGAGCAGTTCTTC. The genes are TRBV10-2 and TRBJ2-1, with 8 bases lining up with TRBD2. In germline, CDR1 is WSHSY, CDR2 SAAADI. After removal of 0 bases from V and 8 bases from J, the junction contained 0 bases not matched to a gene. This CDR3 comprises 13 residues.

The chain recombines TRBV12-3 or TRBV12-4 with TRBJ2-1; D may be TRBD2 (5 bases). The CDR3 consists of 15 residues. V lost 5 bases, J lost 6 bases, and 17 bases lay in between. Written as DNA, the CDR3 is TGTGCCAGCAGTCCAGCACTAGAGAAAGGCAATGAGCAGTTCTTC. Amino acid sequence: CASSPALEKGNEQFF.

Only a few counts were recorded for this clonotype. CDR3 DNA sequence: TGTGCCAGCAGCGTAGTTAGCGGGACGCAAGAGACCCAGTACTTC. It codes for CASSVVSGTQETQYF. J is TRBJ2-5 and V is TRBV9; 8 bases are shared with TRBD2. The J segment lost 2 bases and the V segment lost 0 bases, leaving 3 bases of the junction unmatched. CDR1 is SGDLS, CDR2 YYNGEE, per germline. This CDR3 region has 15 residues.

This clonotype was observed a few times. This chain connects TRBV9 to TRBJ2-3; 7 bases match TRBD1. Per the germline V gene, CDR1 is SGDLS and CDR2 is YYNGEE. This CDR3 is built from 13 residues. With V trimmed by 2 bases and J by 9 bases, 6 bases remained unmatched. CDR3 residues: CASSVRQGHTQYF. The CDR3 DNA reads TGTGCCAGCAGCGTTCGACAGGGCCACACGCAGTATTTT.

The gene calls are TRBV20-1 and TRBJ1-6; no clear D. Germline V gene lookup returns CDR1 DFQATT and CDR2 SNEGSKA (reference sequence). This CDR3 has 14 amino acids. Trimming stripped 5 bases from V and 0 bases from J, with 8 bases between. The CDR3 DNA reads as TGCAGTGCTCCATCGGTCTCCTATAATTCACCCCTCCACTTT. This translates into CSAPSVSYNSPLHF.

This clonotype has only a few counts. This chain links TRBV20-1 with TRBJ2-5; 7 nucleotides match TRBD2. V gave up 0 bases and J gave up 3 bases; unmatched junction bases: 4. Germline CDR1 and CDR2: DFQATT and SNEGSKA (reference sequence). The CDR3 runs to 14 residues. The CDR3 DNA reads as TGCAGTGCTAGAGATGTCAGCGGGAAAGAGACCCAGTACTTC. Protein sequence: CSARDVSGKETQYF.

J is TRBJ1-5 and V is TRBV4-1, with TRBD1 matching over 9 bases. V lost 1 base to trimming and J lost 2 bases; unmatched junction nucleotides: 6. This CDR3 contains 17 residues. Germline loops: CDR1 MGHRA, CDR2 YSYEKL. For the CDR3, the DNA is TGCGCCAGCAGCCAAGGGACAGGGGTGGCGGGCAATCAGCCCCAGCATTTT. It specifies CASSQGTGVAGNQPQHF.

This clonotype has only a few counts. The V and J genes are TRBV12-3 or TRBV12-4 and TRBJ2-7; the D gene could be TRBD1 or TRBD2 (5 bases each). With 7 bases removed from V and 3 bases from J, the gap between germline ends came to 19 bases. This CDR3 spans 15 amino acids. The CDR3 sequence is CASNLGAQKFYEQYF. The CDR3 DNA sequence: TGTGCCAGCAACCTCGGGGCCCAAAAGTTCTACGAGCAGTACTTC.

This clonotype was seen many times. The V call is TRBV25-1, the J call TRBJ2-2; no definite D call. Germline CDR1 and CDR2: MGHDK and SYGVNS. V was cut by 1 base and J by 9 bases, with 3 bases left in between. The CDR3 runs to 11 residues. DNA for the CDR3: TGTGCCAGCAGTGAATCCCGGGAGCTGTTTTTT. Its translation is CASSESRELFF.

The V call is TRBV7-2, the J call TRBJ1-1; 7 bases are a match to TRBD1. Germline CDR1 reads SGHTA; CDR2 reads FQGNSA. With 2 bases clipped from V and 4 bases from J, the junction kept 7 bases outside the gene matches. The length of the CDR3 is 15 residues. The chain's CDR3 is CASSLRSQGVTEAFF. As DNA, the CDR3 is TGTGCCAGCAGCTTAAGGTCCCAGGGGGTCACTGAAGCTTTCTTT.

The rearrangement uses TRBV6-2 or TRBV6-3 and TRBJ2-5, with TRBD1 matching 10 bases. Per the germline V gene, CDR1 is MNHEY and CDR2 is SVGEGT. Trimming took 8 bases from V and 5 from J; bases not matched to a gene: 11. The CDR3 is made up of 15 amino acids. The CDR3 nucleotides are TGTGCCAGCCATCGACAGGGGGCGATCGGGGAGACCCAGTACTTC. It yields the protein CASHRQGAIGETQYF.

In this sample, this clonotype turned up many times. This chain joins TRBV3-1 and TRBJ2-7; D remains ambiguous. The CDR3 is 12 amino acids. Germline assignment: CDR1 LGHDT and CDR2 YNNKEL (reference sequence). Trimming cost V 1 base and J 4 bases, with 5 bases left between them. The DNA of the CDR3 is TGTGCCAGCAGCCAAGGGAAGTACGAGCAGTACTTC. This gives the protein CASSQGKYEQYF.

This clonotype was picked up a small number of times. CDR3 in amino acids: CASRPGTTDGYTF. The CDR3 DNA is TGCGCCAGCAGGCCCGGGACAACGGATGGCTACACCTTC. V gene TRBV5-1 combines with J gene TRBJ1-2; the D gene is possibly TRBD1 (6 bases). CDR1 is SGHRS, CDR2 YFSETQ, per germline. The V end lost 5 bases, the J end lost 6 bases, and 14 bases lay between the germline ends. The CDR3 has 13 amino acids.

This chain links TRBV11-1 with TRBJ1-6; no reliable D call. The germline V gene has CDR1 SGHAT and CDR2 FQDESV (reference sequence). The CDR3 extends over 13 amino acids. The V end was cut by 5 bases, the J end by 8 bases, with 10 bases between. This chain's CDR3 is CASSPKLDSPLHF. CDR3 DNA: TGTGCCAGCAGCCCGAAACTTGATTCACCCCTCCACTTT.

The chain uses TRBV5-1 and TRBJ1-2, with 8 bases lining up with TRBD1. Germline V CDR1 and CDR2: SGHRS, YFSETQ. This CDR3 has 14 residues. Trimming cost V 4 bases and J 8 bases; bases outside gene matches: 10. CDR3 loop: CASSLVTGDGGYTF. For the CDR3, the DNA is TGCGCCAGCAGCCTGGTGACAGGGGATGGAGGCTACACCTTC.

This clonotype was seen a handful of times. This sequence joins TRBV15 and TRBJ1-6; D perhaps matches TRBD1 (6 bases). Germline values: CDR1 LNHNV, CDR2 YYDKDF (reference sequence). The CDR3 runs to 16 residues. V was clipped by 2 bases and J by 5 bases, with 13 bases between them. The CDR3 bases are TGTGCCACCAGCAGATTACAGGGTCTCCATAATTCACCCCTCCACTTT. It is translated as CATSRLQGLHNSPLHF.

This clonotype has at least ten counts. This chain connects TRBV10-3 to TRBJ2-1; maybe TRBD2 (7 bases). The CDR3 runs 14 residues. Germline-derived CDR1 and CDR2 are ENHRY and SYGVKD. Trimming cost V 7 bases and J 1 base, with 11 bases left between them. CDR3 residues: CAIMGGLSYNEQFF. In DNA, the CDR3 is TGTGCCATCATGGGGGGGCTTTCCTACAATGAGCAGTTCTTC.

This clonotype was counted at least ten times. The V call is TRBV2, the J call TRBJ2-7, with a weak D call TRBD2 (5 bases). V dropped 8 bases and J dropped 5 bases, with 13 bases sitting between them. The CDR3 covers 12 residues. The germline V gene encodes CDR1 SNHLY and CDR2 FYNNEI. The DNA for the CDR3 is TGTGCCAGCGTCAGGACTGGGCACGAGCAGTACTTC. It encodes CASVRTGHEQYF.

The J gene is TRBJ2-7, the V gene TRBV28; tentatively, D is TRBD2 (5 bases). CDR3 length: 15 amino acids. Germline assignment: CDR1 MDHEN and CDR2 SYDVKM. V lost 4 bases and J 3 bases, leaving 16 bases between the germline ends. The CDR3 protein is CASSSDSSPYYEQYF. The DNA for the CDR3 is TGTGCCAGCAGTTCGGACTCAAGCCCCTACTACGAGCAGTACTTC.

The chain's CDR3 is CASSLVDIGSYEQYF. CDR3 nucleotides: TGTGCCAGCAGCTTAGTCGACATTGGATCCTACGAGCAGTACTTC. This rearrangement joins TRBV7-9 to TRBJ2-7; no clear D. From germline, CDR1 is SEHNR and CDR2 FQNEAQ (reference sequence). Trimming cost V 1 base and J 1 base, with 11 bases left between them. This CDR3 contains 15 residues.

This rearrangement joins TRBV4-3 to TRBJ2-1; possibly TRBD1 or TRBD2 for D (5 bases each). V lost 0 bases and J lost 4, with 16 bases in between. Per the germline V gene, CDR1 is LGHNA and CDR2 is YSLEER. The CDR3 is made up of 17 amino acids. Written as DNA, the CDR3 is TGCGCCAGCAGCCAAGATAGCGCCGGACACGCTTACAATGAGCAGTTCTTC. Translated: CASSQDSAGHAYNEQFF.

The chain uses TRBV6-1 and TRBJ1-3, with 8 bases that match TRBD1. This CDR3 has 16 residues. Trimming at V came to 5 bases and at J to 0 bases, leaving 6 bases not matched to a gene. Germline loops: CDR1 MNHNS, CDR2 SASEGT. CDR3 DNA sequence: TGTGCCAGCAGTCGGGACAGGCAGAGCTCTGGAAACACCATATATTTT. The encoded protein is CASSRDRQSSGNTIYF.

This clonotype turned up a few times. The chain joins TRBV7-2 to TRBJ1-4, with D hard to call. Germline V gene data show CDR1 as SGHTA and CDR2 as FQGNSA. The ends were cut back, 5 bases at V and 8 bases at J, with 18 bases in the middle. The CDR3 contains 15 residues. The CDR3 DNA follows: TGTGCCAGCAGCCCTAGAGGGCCCACTGGCGAAAAACTGTTTTTT. It encodes CASSPRGPTGEKLFF. The full variable domain, rest sourced from reference TRBV7-2 and TRBJ1-4, is GAGVSQSPSNKVTEKGKDVELRCDPISGHTALYWYRQSLGQGLEFLIYFQGNSAPDKSGLPSDRFSAERTGGSVSTLTIQRTQQEDSAVYLCASSPRGPTGEKLFFGSGTQLSVL.

V usage is TRBV6-1 and J usage is TRBJ2-5, with D possibly being TRBD1 (6 bases). The length of the CDR3 is 14 residues. Germline V gene data show CDR1 as MNHNS and CDR2 as SASEGT. Trimming removed 6 bases from V and 4 bases from J, with 15 bases in between. The CDR3 spells CASSPGVYGETQYF. CDR3 coding DNA: TGTGCCAGCAGCCCAGGGGTTTATGGAGAGACCCAGTACTTC.

The rearrangement joins TRBV6-1 to TRBJ2-3; tentative D call: TRBD2 (7 bases). V was clipped by 6 bases and J by 4 bases, with 11 bases between them. The CDR3 has 13 residues. CDR1 and CDR2 (germline): MNHNS, SASEGT. CDR3 sequence: CASREGGADTQYF. The CDR3 bases are TGTGCCAGCAGGGAGGGGGGGGCAGATACGCAGTATTTT.

This clonotype was seen a handful of times. V and J are TRBV5-1 and TRBJ2-7; 7 positions match TRBD2. The CDR3 totals 15 residues. Germline V lookup: CDR1 SGHRS, CDR2 YFSETQ. With 2 bases clipped from V and 3 bases from J, the junction kept 8 bases outside the gene matches. The CDR3 region is CASSFTYGGDYEQYF. The DNA for the CDR3 is TGCGCCAGCAGCTTTACGTATGGGGGGGACTACGAGCAGTACTTC.